This T cell receptor beta chain is from a study of blood T cell repertoires in COVID-19. Sequencing used immunoSEQ multiplex PCR; TCRdb keeps in-frame clones, though not all of them. The sample lists 9,500 to 12,000 clones, 80% occurring once. There are 13 residues in the CDR3. Looked up from germline, CDR1 is SGHRS and CDR2 is YFSETQ. Unmatched junction bases numbered 3, after V lost 5 bases and J lost 2 bases. This sequence joins TRBV5-1 and TRBJ2-5; 7 nucleotides match TRBD1. The receptor was isolated from a man between 65 and 85 years old with active COVID-19. The specimen sequenced was peripheral blood. In DNA, the CDR3 is TGCGCCAGCAGACCGGGACAGCAAGAGACCCAGTACTTC. Protein product: CASRPGQQETQYF.